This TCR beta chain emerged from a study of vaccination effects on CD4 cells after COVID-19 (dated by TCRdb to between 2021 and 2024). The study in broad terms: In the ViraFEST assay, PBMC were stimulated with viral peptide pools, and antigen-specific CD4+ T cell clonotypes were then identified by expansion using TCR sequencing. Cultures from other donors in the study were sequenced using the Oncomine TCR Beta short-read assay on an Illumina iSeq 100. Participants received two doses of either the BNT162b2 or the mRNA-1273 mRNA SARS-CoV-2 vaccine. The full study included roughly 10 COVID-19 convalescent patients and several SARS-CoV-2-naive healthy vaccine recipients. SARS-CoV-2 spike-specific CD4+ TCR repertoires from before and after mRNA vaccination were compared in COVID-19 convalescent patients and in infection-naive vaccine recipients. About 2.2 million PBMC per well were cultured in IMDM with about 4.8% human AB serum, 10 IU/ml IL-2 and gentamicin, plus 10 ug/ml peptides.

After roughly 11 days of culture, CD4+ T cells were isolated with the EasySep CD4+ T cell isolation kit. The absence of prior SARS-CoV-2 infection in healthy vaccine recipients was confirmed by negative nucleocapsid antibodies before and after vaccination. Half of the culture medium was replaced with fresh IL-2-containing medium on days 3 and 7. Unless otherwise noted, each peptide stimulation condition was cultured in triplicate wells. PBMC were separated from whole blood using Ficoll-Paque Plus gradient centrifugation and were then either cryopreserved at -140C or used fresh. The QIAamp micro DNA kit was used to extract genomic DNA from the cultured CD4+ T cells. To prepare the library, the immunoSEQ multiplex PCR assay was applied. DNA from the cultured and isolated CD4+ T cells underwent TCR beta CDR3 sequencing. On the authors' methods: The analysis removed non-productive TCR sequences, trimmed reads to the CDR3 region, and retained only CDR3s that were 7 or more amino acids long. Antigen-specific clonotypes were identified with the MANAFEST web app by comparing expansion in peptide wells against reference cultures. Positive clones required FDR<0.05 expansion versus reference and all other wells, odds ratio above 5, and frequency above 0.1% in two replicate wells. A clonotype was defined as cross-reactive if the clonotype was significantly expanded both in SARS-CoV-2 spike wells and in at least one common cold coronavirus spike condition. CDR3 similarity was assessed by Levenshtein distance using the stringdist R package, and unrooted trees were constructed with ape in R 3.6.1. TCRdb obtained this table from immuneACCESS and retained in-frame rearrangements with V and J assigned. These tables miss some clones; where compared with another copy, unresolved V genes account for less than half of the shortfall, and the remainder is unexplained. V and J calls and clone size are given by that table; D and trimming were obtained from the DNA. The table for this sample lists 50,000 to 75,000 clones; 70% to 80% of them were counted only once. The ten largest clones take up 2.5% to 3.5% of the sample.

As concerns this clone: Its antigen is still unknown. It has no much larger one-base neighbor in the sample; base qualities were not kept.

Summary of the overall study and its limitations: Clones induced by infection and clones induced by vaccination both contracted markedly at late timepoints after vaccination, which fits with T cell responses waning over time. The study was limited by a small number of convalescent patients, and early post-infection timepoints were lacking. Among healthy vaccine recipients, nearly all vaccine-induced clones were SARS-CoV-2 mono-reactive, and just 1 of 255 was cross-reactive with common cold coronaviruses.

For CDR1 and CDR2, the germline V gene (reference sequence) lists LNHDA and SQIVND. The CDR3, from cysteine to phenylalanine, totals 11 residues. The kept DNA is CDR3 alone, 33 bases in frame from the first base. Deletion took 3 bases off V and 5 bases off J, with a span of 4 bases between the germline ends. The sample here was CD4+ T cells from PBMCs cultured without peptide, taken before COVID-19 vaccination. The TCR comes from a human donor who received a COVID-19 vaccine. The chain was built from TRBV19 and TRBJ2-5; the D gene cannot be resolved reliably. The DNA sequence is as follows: TGTGCCAGTAGTATCGCTGAGACCCAGTACTTC. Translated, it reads CASSIAETQYF. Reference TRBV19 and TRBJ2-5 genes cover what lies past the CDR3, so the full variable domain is DGGITQSPKYLFRKEGQNVTLSCEQNLNHDAMYWYRQDPGQGLRLIYYSQIVNDFQKGDIAEGYSVSREKKESFPLTVTSAQKNPTAFYLCASSIAETQYFGPGTRLLVL.